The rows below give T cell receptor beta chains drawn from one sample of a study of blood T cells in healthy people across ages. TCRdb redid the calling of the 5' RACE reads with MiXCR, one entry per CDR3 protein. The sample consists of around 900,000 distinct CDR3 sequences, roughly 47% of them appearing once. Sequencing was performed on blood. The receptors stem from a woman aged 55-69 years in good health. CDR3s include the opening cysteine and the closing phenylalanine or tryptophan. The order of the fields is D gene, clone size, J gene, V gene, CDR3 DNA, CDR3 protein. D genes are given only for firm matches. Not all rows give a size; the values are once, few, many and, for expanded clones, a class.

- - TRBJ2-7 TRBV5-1 TGCGCCAGCAGCGCAGGGGTTTTATACGAGCAGTACTTC CASSAGVLYEQYF
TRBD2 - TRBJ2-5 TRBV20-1 TGCAGTGCTAGACTAGCGGGACGACAAGAGACCCAGTACTTC CSARLAGRQETQYF
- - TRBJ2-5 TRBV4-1 TGCGCCAGCAGCCAAGTTAGGGGCCACCAAGAGACCCAGTACTTC CASSQVRGHQETQYF
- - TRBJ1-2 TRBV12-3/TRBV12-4 TGTGCCAGCAGTTTCCCCCGGGGTTTCGGTGGCTATGGCTACACCTTC CASSFPRGFGGYGYTF
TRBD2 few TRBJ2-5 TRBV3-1 TGTGCCAGCAGCCAAGATTGGGGCGGGAGCCTCCAAGAGACCCAGTACTTC CASSQDWGGSLQETQYF
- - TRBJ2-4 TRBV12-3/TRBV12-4 TGTGCCAGCAGTTTAGCTACCTCAAACATTCAGTACTTC CASSLATSNIQYF
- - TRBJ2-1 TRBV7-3 TGTGCCAGCAGCCCTACGCAAAACCGATGGAATGAGCAGTTCTTC CASSPTQNRWNEQFF
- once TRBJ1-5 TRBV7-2 TGTGCCAGCAGCCCTAGGGGCAGAAATAGCAATCAGCCCCAGCATTTT CASSPRGRNSNQPQHF
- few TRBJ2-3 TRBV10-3 TGTGCCATCAGCCGCAAAGAAGAGCAGTATTTT CAISRKEEQYF
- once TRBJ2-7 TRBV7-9 TGTGCCAGCAGCTTACGATCTGTCGAGCAGTACTTC CASSLRSVEQYF
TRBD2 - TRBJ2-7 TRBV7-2 TGTGCCAGCAGCTTGCTAGCGGGAGGTGGCTACGAGCAGTACTTC CASSLLAGGGYEQYF
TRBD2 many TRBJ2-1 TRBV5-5 TGTGCCAGCACCACATTTAGCGGGAGCAATGAGCAGTTCTTC CASTTFSGSNEQFF
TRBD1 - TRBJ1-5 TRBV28 TGTGCCACAGACAGGGGGCGCCGGGGCAATCAGCCCCAGCATTTT CATDRGRRGNQPQHF
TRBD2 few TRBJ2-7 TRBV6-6 TGTGCCAGCAGTTACTCGCCCCCATCGCGGGAGAACGAGCAGTACTTC CASSYSPPSRENEQYF
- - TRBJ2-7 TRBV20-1 TGCAGTGCTAGCGGCCCCGTTGATGAGCAGTACTTC CSASGPVDEQYF
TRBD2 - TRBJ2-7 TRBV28 TGTGCCAGCAGTCTTATAGCGGGAGGAATACTTTACGAGCAGTACTTC CASSLIAGGILYEQYF
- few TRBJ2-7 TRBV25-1 TGTGCCATCGGCGAGGGCGTTCTGGGGGAGCAGTACTTC CAIGEGVLGEQYF
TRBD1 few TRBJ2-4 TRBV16 TGTGCCAGCAGCCAAACAGGGACAGGAACTTTTCGTATAGACAACATTCAGTACTTC CASSQTGTGTFRIDNIQYF
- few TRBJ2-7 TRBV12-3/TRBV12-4 TGTGCCAGCAGTTTAAGGAGTGGAGCATACGAGCAGTACTTC CASSLRSGAYEQYF
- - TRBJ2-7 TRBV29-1 TGCAGCGTTGGTCCCGGACGGGCCTACGAGCAGTACTTC CSVGPGRAYEQYF
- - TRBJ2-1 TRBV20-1 TGCAGTGCTGGCGTCCGTGAGAGTAGAAATGAGCAGTTCTTC CSAGVRESRNEQFF
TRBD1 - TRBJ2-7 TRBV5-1 TGCGCCAGCAGCTTAGTGGGTTTACAGGGGATCATCGTCTACGAGCAGTACTTC CASSLVGLQGIIVYEQYF
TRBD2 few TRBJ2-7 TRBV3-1 TGTGCCAGCAGCCAAGATAGGGTCGGGCTAGCGGGGATCTCCTACGAGCAGTACTTC CASSQDRVGLAGISYEQYF
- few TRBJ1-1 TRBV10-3 TGTGCCATCAGTGAGTCTAGGGAAGGGGATGAAACTGAAGCTTTCTTT CAISESREGDETEAFF
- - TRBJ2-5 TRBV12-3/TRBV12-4 TGTGCCAGCAGCCCTATTACAGAGGGCTCCCTCCAAGAGACCCAGTACTTC CASSPITEGSLQETQYF
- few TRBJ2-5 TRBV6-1 TGTGCCACCACCACAAGGAACTCCCAACGGGAGACCCAGTACTTC CATTTRNSQRETQYF
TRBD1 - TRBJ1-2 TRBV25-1 TGTGCCAGCAGACAGGGGATCAACTATGGCTACACCTTC CASRQGINYGYTF
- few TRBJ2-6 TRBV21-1 TGTGCCAGCAGAAGCGGTATCTCTGGGGCCAACGTCCTGACTTTC CASRSGISGANVLTF
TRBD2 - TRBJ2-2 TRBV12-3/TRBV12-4 TGTGCCAGCAGAACTAGCGGGATCGACACCGGGGAGCTGTTTTTT CASRTSGIDTGELFF
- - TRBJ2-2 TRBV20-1 TGCAGTCCCTTAAGGAGTAGGAGTAACACCGGGGAGCTGTTTTTT CSPLRSRSNTGELFF
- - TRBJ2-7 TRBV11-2 TGTGCCAGCAGCCCCCAGCGATGGAGGGGTCACGAGCAGTACTTC CASSPQRWRGHEQYF
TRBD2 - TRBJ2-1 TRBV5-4 TGTGCCAGCAGGAGACGACTAGCTTCTCACCCCAATGAGCAGTTCTTC CASRRRLASHPNEQFF
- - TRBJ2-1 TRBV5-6 TGTGCCAGCAGCTCCTGGTCCTCGCGACGCTCCTACAATGAGCAGTTCTTC CASSSWSSRRSYNEQFF
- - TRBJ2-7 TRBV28 TGTGCCAGCAGCGACCAAATAGCAGGATCCTACGAGCAGTACTTC CASSDQIAGSYEQYF
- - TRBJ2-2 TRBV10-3 TGTGCCATCAAATTCGGACTCAACACCGGGGAGCTGTTTTTT CAIKFGLNTGELFF
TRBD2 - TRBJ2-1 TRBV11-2 TGTGCCAGCAGCCTAGAAGTGGCGGGAGTAGCTAGGGCGAGCTCCTACAATGAGCAGTTCTTC CASSLEVAGVARASSYNEQFF
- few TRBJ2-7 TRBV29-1 TGCAGCGGAGTATGGACTCCCTACGAGCAGTACTTC CSGVWTPYEQYF
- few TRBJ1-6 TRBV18 TGTGCCAGCTCGAAAACCGCATTGGTTATATCCAATAATTCACCCCTCCACTTT CASSKTALVISNNSPLHF
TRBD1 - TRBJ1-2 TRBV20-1 TGCAGTGCTCCCGCCGGGACAGGGGGGTTTTCCTATGGCTACACCTTC CSAPAGTGGFSYGYTF
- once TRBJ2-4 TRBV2 TGTGCCAGCAGACTCCGGGACACTAAAAACATTCAGTACTTC CASRLRDTKNIQYF
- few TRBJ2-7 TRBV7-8 TGTGCCAGCAGCTTAGTACTAACCTCCTACGAGCAGTACTTC CASSLVLTSYEQYF
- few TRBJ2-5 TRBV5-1 TGCGCCAGCAGCTTGTCCGCCTCGGGTGAGACCCAGTACTTC CASSLSASGETQYF
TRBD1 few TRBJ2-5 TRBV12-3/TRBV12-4 TGTGCCAGCAGTCTAACACAGGGGACCCAAGAGACCCAGTACTTC CASSLTQGTQETQYF
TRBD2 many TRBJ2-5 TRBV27 TGTGCCAGCAGTCCTCGTCGGGGACTAGCTTGGGAGACCCAGTACTTC CASSPRRGLAWETQYF
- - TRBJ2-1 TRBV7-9 TGTGCCAGCAGCTTAGCAGCCAGCAACAATGAGCAGTTCTTC CASSLAASNNEQFF
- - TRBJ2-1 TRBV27 TGTGCCAGCAGTTTAGGGGGGGGGCCTTCCTACAATGAGCAGTTCTTC CASSLGGGPSYNEQFF
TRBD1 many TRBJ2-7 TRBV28 TGTGCCAGCAGTTCAACCGGGACAGGGGGGAACGAGCAGTACTTC CASSSTGTGGNEQYF
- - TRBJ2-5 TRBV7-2 TGTGCCAGCAGCTTAGAAGTGTGGGGGCAGTGGAACCAACAGACCCAGTACTTC CASSLEVWGQWNQQTQYF
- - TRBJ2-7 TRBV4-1 TGCGCCAGCAGCCGTTACGTAGGGGGCTCCTACGAGCAGTACTTC CASSRYVGGSYEQYF
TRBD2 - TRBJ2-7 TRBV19 TGTGCCAGTAGTATCCCGGGAGGGGCATCCTACAATGAGCAGTACTTC CASSIPGGASYNEQYF
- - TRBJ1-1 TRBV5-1 TGCGCCAGCAGCAACCGAGGACAGTTGAACACTGAAGCTTTCTTT CASSNRGQLNTEAFF
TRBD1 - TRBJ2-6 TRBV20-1 TGCAGTGCTTCCCCAAAGACAGGGAAGGTTTTTGTCAACGTCCTGACTTTC CSASPKTGKVFVNVLTF
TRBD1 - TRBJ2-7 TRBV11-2 TGTGCCAGCAGCATTCAATCCCCGGGACAGCCGTACGAGCAGTACTTC CASSIQSPGQPYEQYF
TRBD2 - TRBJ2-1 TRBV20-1 TGCAGTGCTAGTGGACGACTAGCGGGAGTGATTGAGCAGTTCTTC CSASGRLAGVIEQFF
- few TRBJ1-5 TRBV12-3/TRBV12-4 TGTGCCAGCAGTTTAGGCAGCTATCAGCCCCAGCATTTT CASSLGSYQPQHF
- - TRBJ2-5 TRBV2 TGTGCCAGCACCGCGAGCGGGTACCAAGAGACCCAGTACTTC CASTASGYQETQYF
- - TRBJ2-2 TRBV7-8 TGTGCCAGCAGCTTCCTAGCGAACACCGGGGAGCTGTTTTTT CASSFLANTGELFF
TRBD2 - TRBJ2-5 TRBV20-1 TGCAGTGCTAGAGGCAGGGGAGCGGGAGTAAAACAAGGGACCCAGTACTTC CSARGRGAGVKQGTQYF
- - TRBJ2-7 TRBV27 TGTGCCAGCAGTTTCACAGCCTCCTACGAGCAGTACTTC CASSFTASYEQYF